The 10 T cell receptor beta chains reported below all come from one sample, sequenced in a study of T cell responses to AZD1222 COVID-19 vaccine (dated by TCRdb to the early 2020s). The library was made by the immunoSEQ multiplex PCR assay. What TCRdb holds here is the immuneACCESS table cut down to in-frame rearrangements. Part of the clones is not present; checked against another copy, under half of the missing clones reflect an unresolved V gene, and the others are unexplained. The sample has more than 85,000 clones on record, 88% of them singletons. The leading ten clones occupy around 13% of the sample. The sample's time point, from its label and the paper: baseline before first vaccination. The treatment or condition tag for this specimen amounts to: meningococcal conjugate vaccine given as trial control. The source material was peripheral blood, sampled on day 0 of MenACWY control vaccination. The receptor source for this set is an adult in good health.

This clone was picked up a small number of times. The V gene is TRBV10-2, the J gene TRBJ2-1; 7 nucleotides line up with TRBD2. The CDR3 contains 17 residues. The junction had 17 bases not matched to a gene; V was cut back by 2 bases and J by 10 bases. The V gene's germline CDR1 is WSHSY and CDR2 SAAADI. DNA for the CDR3: TGCGCCAGCAGTGAGCTTGAGATTAGCGGGCAGGGAGGGGAGCAGTTCTTC. It specifies CASSELEISGQGGEQFF.

The J gene is TRBJ2-1, the V gene TRBV18; D is possibly TRBD2 (6 bases). V lost 6 bases and J 10 bases, leaving 25 bases between the germline ends. Germline lookup yields CDR1 KGHSH and CDR2 LQKENI. This CDR3 contains 16 residues. The CDR3, as DNA: TGTGCCAGCTCCCCCGGGACTCGAGAACCCGGCGGGGAGCAGTTCTTC. Amino acids: CASSPGTREPGGEQFF.

The chain employs TRBV4-3 and TRBJ2-7; 11 bases line up with TRBD1. V was pared by 1 base and J by 3 bases, with 5 bases of the junction left unmatched. The germline V gene encodes CDR1 LGHNA and CDR2 YSLEER. The CDR3 runs to 16 residues. CDR3 DNA sequence: TGCGCCAGCAGCCAAGTGGCCGGGACAGGGGGCTACGAGCAGTACTTC. Protein sequence: CASSQVAGTGGYEQYF.

This rearrangement joins TRBV5-5 to TRBJ2-7; D possibly matches TRBD1 or TRBD2 (5 bases each). Trimming shortened V by 6 bases and J by 6 bases, and 16 bases separated the two germline ends. Germline assignment: CDR1 SGHKS and CDR2 YYEKEE (reference sequence). This CDR3 region has 13 residues. The CDR3 is CASNVRQGREQYF. DNA for the CDR3: TGTGCCAGCAACGTTCGTCAGGGACGCGAGCAGTACTTC.

This chain uses TRBV6-1 with TRBJ1-5, with D uncertain. V lost 2 bases, J lost 0 bases, and 11 bases lay in between. This CDR3 has 16 residues. Per the germline V gene, CDR1 is MNHNS and CDR2 is SASEGT. CDR3 amino acids: CASSERTGYSNQPQHF. The CDR3 bases are TGTGCCAGCAGTGAAAGGACCGGATATAGCAATCAGCCCCAGCATTTT.

The V and J genes are TRBV29-1 and TRBJ1-2; D ambiguous. The CDR3 has 15 residues. Germline CDR1 reads SQVTM; CDR2 reads ANQGSEA. The ends were cut back, 1 base at V and 2 bases at J, with 14 bases in the middle. CDR3 in DNA: TGCAGCGTTGAAGGTGGGGTTGAGTCGAACTATGGCTACACCTTC. It is translated as CSVEGGVESNYGYTF.

The rearrangement joins TRBV7-7 to TRBJ2-1, with TRBD1 identical over 9 bases. With V trimmed by 4 bases and J by 9 bases, 7 bases remained unmatched. In germline, CDR1 is SSHAT, CDR2 FNYEAQ (reference sequence). This CDR3 contains 14 residues. CDR3 amino acids: CASSSGQGISEQFF. The CDR3 region has the DNA TGTGCCAGCAGCTCAGGACAGGGGATCAGTGAGCAGTTCTTC.

The rearrangement uses TRBV6-4 and TRBJ1-2; D remains unclear. CDR3 size: 14 residues. V was trimmed by 4 bases and J by 7 bases, leaving 16 bases between them. The V gene's germline CDR1 is MRHNA and CDR2 SNTAGT. In DNA form, the CDR3 reads TGTGCCAGCAGTGCCTCGGCAACCCCTGGTGGCTACACCTTC. It yields the protein CASSASATPGGYTF.

The gene calls are TRBV29-1 and TRBJ2-7; D unclear. Germline V gives CDR1 SQVTM, CDR2 ANQGSEA. The CDR3 runs 13 residues. The V and J ends lost 7 bases and 0 bases respectively, with 13 bases between them. CDR3 residues: CSALDYSSYEQYF. CDR3 sequence (DNA): TGCAGCGCCCTCGATTATAGCTCCTACGAGCAGTACTTC.

V gene TRBV19 combines with J gene TRBJ2-7; D gene ambiguous. The CDR3 is 14 residues long. Deletions cut 4 bases from V and 0 bases from J, with 10 bases between. Germline assignment: CDR1 LNHDA and CDR2 SQIVND (reference sequence). CDR3 sequence (DNA): TGTGCCAGTAGTACAAGGACGGTCTCCTACGAGCAGTACTTC. This gives the protein CASSTRTVSYEQYF.